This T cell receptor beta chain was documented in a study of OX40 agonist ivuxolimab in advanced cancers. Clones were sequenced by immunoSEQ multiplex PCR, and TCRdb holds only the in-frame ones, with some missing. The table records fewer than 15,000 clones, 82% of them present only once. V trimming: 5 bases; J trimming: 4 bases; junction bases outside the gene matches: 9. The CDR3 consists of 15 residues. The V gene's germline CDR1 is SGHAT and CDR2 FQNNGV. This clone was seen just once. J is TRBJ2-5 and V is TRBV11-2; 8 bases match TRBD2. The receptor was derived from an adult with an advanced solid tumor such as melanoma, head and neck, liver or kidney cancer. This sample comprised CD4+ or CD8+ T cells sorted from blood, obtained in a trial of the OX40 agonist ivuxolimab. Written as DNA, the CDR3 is TGTGCCAGCAGCCGATCACTAGCGGAGATAGAGACCCAGTACTTC. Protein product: CASSRSLAEIETQYF.